The source of this T cell receptor beta chain is a study of cytomegalovirus exposure and HLA in healthy donors. Overall study context: A data release that came early held some 84 million unique TCRs from HLA-typed donors.

Worth noting for this clone: Its antigen is not identified.

Primers for the PCR totalled 60 Vbeta and 13 Jbeta. The assay was immunoSEQ multiplex PCR, and TCRdb's table has in-frame clones only and misses some. The sample has about 160,000 clones, 82% seen once. Whole-study results and caveats: In terms of immune exposure information, only CMV serostatus was available. Common viral pathogens seemed, in a later analysis, to connect with several of the most significant clusters. Previous analysis showed most TCR beta V segments were productive about 87% or about 30% of the time.

Germline CDR1 and CDR2: KGHSH and LQKENI. V lost 3 bases and J lost 3; bases outside the gene matches: 8. This CDR3 spans 17 amino acids. This TCR was recovered from a middle-aged man in good health and CMV-seropositive. This rearrangement joins TRBV18 to TRBJ2-3; 11 bases match TRBD1. The sequencing sample was made of PBMCs. The CDR3 sequence: CASSPRGGTGGTDTQYF. The CDR3 bases are TGTGCCAGCTCACCCCGAGGCGGGACAGGGGGGACAGATACGCAGTATTTT.